This paragraph covers one TCR beta chain sequence. The junction shows a germline mismatch at one end, possibly a read error. The sample comes from a study of blood T cell repertoires in COVID-19. Study-level background: PBMCs, B-cell-depleted T cells, or T cells provided the cDNA or gDNA that made up the material.

The authors' processing: From reference gene primer amplification, estimates of nucleated cell counts were derived. Assay used: immunoSEQ multiplex PCR; TCRdb lists only in-frame clones, some missing. The V and J calls and clone size come from that table; D and trimming were worked out from the DNA. The repertoire holds approximately 89,000 clones, with roughly 95% as singletons. Germline V CDR1 and CDR2: LGHNT, FRNRAP. The CDR3 runs 10 residues. This TCR was sampled from a human donor with active COVID-19. The donor label of this sample is uncertain. The sample consisted of peripheral blood. V is TRBV12-5 and J is TRBJ2-7; D is unresolved. In DNA form, the CDR3 reads TGTGCTAGTGGTTTGGTATGCGGAATCTTC. Residues: CASGLVCGIF.